These 21 T cell receptor beta chains were all obtained from the same sample, sequenced in a study of blood T cell repertoires in COVID-19. Here immunoSEQ multiplex PCR was the method, and the copy in TCRdb shows in-frame clones only, minus some. The table lists approximately 170,000 clones, about 84% of them singletons. The sample was PBMCs or T cells enriched from blood (not recorded which). The receptors come from a man between 50 and 59 years old who had recovered from COVID-19.

The chain employs TRBV5-6 and TRBJ1-2; no reliable D call. The CDR3 contains 12 residues. Trimming took off 3 bases at V and 6 bases at J, with 9 bases between the two ends. The germline gives CDR1 SGHDT, CDR2 YYEEEE. The CDR3 loop is CASSWNSNGYTF. As DNA, the CDR3 is TGTGCCAGCAGCTGGAACAGCAATGGCTACACCTTC.

The chain couples TRBV9 to TRBJ1-3; D is unclear. V lost 1 base and J 0 bases, leaving 11 bases between the germline ends. Germline V gives CDR1 SGDLS, CDR2 YYNGEE. The CDR3 has 16 amino acids. This chain's CDR3 is CASSVSHPSSGNTIYF. CDR3 coding DNA: TGTGCCAGCAGCGTATCGCACCCTAGCTCTGGAAACACCATATATTTT.

This clone was recorded a few times. As DNA, the CDR3 is TGTGCCAGCAGCACTATTCACAGGGCACAAAACTATGGCTACACCTTC. This translates into CASSTIHRAQNYGYTF. This chain uses TRBV21-1 with TRBJ1-2; the table names TRBD1, a call not compared with the DNA. TRBV21-1 is listed as a pseudogene. This CDR3 has 16 residues.

In its sample, this clone was seen once. The genes are TRBV18 and TRBJ1-1, with D possibly TRBD1 on 6 matching bases. This CDR3 spans 14 amino acids. Trimming took 3 bases from V and 0 from J, leaving 8 bases between them. Per germline, CDR1 KGHSH and CDR2 LQKENI. The CDR3 coding sequence is TGTGCCAGCTCACCGGCAGGGGTGAACACTGAAGCTTTCTTT. Its translation is CASSPAGVNTEAFF.

The rearrangement joins TRBV29-1 to TRBJ2-3, with 9 bases identical to TRBD1. Trimming cost V 4 bases and J 3 bases; bases outside gene matches: 5. Germline CDR1 is SQVTM and CDR2 is ANQGSEA. This CDR3 has 14 amino acids. This chain's CDR3 is CSVAQGAWTDTQYF. The DNA of the CDR3 is TGCAGCGTTGCACAGGGGGCTTGGACAGATACGCAGTATTTT.

The chain employs TRBV7-6 and TRBJ2-1; tentatively, D is TRBD1 (6 bases). The CDR3 runs 15 residues. With 2 bases removed from V and 2 bases from J, the gap between germline ends came to 10 bases. The germline CDR1 and CDR2 sequences are SGHVS and FNYEAQ. The CDR3 is CASSLQGWTYNEQFF. The CDR3, as DNA: TGTGCCAGCAGCTTACAGGGGTGGACCTACAATGAGCAGTTCTTC.

This clone was seen ten or more times. The chain recombines TRBV6-4 with TRBJ2-7, with 10 bases aligning to TRBD1. CDR1 is MRHNA and CDR2 is SNTAGT in the germline V gene. The CDR3 length is 15 residues. J gave up 5 bases and V 8 bases, and 12 bases lay outside the gene matches. This CDR3 is CASPGTGTGVNEQYF. The CDR3 DNA reads TGTGCCAGCCCCGGAACCGGGACAGGGGTGAACGAGCAGTACTTC.

The V gene is TRBV28, the J gene TRBJ2-7, with 10 bases identical to TRBD1. Trimming took 2 bases from V and 4 from J; bases not matched to a gene: 2. The CDR3 runs to 14 residues. Germline CDR1 is MDHEN and CDR2 is SYDVKM. CDR3 loop: CASSLAGQGYEQYF. The CDR3 region has the DNA TGTGCCAGCAGTTTAGCGGGACAGGGGTACGAGCAGTACTTC.

The count of this clone is one. The chain uses TRBV7-6 and TRBJ1-1; 10 nucleotides align to TRBD1. V lost 3 bases to trimming and J lost 5 bases; unmatched junction nucleotides: 6. This CDR3 contains 15 residues. In germline, CDR1 is SGHVS, CDR2 FNYEAQ. The CDR3 spells CASSFEPGQGTEAFF. The CDR3 DNA follows: TGTGCCAGCAGCTTTGAGCCGGGACAGGGGACTGAAGCTTTCTTT.

The CDR3 spells CASSLKDNYNEQFF. The CDR3, as DNA: TGTGCCAGCAGCTTAAAAGACAACTACAATGAGCAGTTCTTC. The chain employs TRBV7-3 and TRBJ2-1, with no clear D. Trimming left V 1 base short and J 3 bases short, with 7 bases between. CDR1 SGHTA and CDR2 FQGTGA come from the germline V gene. The CDR3 contains 14 residues.

This chain joins TRBV10-3 and TRBJ1-1; no clear D. The CDR3 spans 13 residues. Germline V gene data show CDR1 as ENHRY and CDR2 as SYGVKD. Trimming took off 0 bases at V and 6 bases at J, with 8 bases between the two ends. CDR3 DNA sequence: TGTGCCATCAGTGAGTCGAGGTGGGCTGAAGCTTTCTTT. It translates to CAISESRWAEAFF.

This chain joins TRBV6-4 and TRBJ2-2; D not resolved. The V gene's germline CDR1 is MRHNA and CDR2 SNTAGT. V shed 6 bases and J shed 3 bases, with 5 bases lying between them. This CDR3 is 12 amino acids long. CDR3 coding DNA: TGTGCCAGCAGAGAGCACACCGGGGAGCTGTTTTTT. It specifies CASREHTGELFF.

The rearrangement links TRBV3-1 (or the pseudogene TRBV3-2) to TRBJ1-2, with 8 nucleotides matching TRBD1. Germline V gives CDR1 LGHDT, CDR2 YNNKEL (reference sequence). The CDR3 runs to 12 residues. With 5 bases clipped from V and 7 bases from J, the junction kept 3 bases outside the gene matches. CDR3: CASSLDRAGYTF. The CDR3 nucleotides read TGTGCCAGCAGCTTGGACAGGGCTGGCTACACCTTC.

The chain is built from TRBV15 and TRBJ1-5; weak D call: TRBD1 (6 bases). Trimming took off 9 bases at V and 5 bases at J, with 14 bases between the two ends. The CDR3 is 13 residues long. In germline, CDR1 is LNHNV, CDR2 YYDKDF (reference sequence). As DNA, the CDR3 is TGTGCCACAGGGGGGGGTTACGATCAGCCCCAGCATTTT. As protein: CATGGGYDQPQHF.

J is TRBJ2-3 and V is TRBV18; 8 bases match TRBD2. The length of the CDR3 is 18 residues. Germline-derived CDR1 and CDR2 are KGHSH and LQKENI. V lost 1 base and J lost 0; bases outside the gene matches: 9. CDR3 nucleotide sequence: TGTGCCAGCTCACCACGAACTAGCGGCATCTACAGCACAGATACGCAGTATTTT. The encoded protein is CASSPRTSGIYSTDTQYF.

Regarding this clone: Compared with germline, one end of the junction differs, possibly owing to a read error. The chain recombines TRBV19 with TRBJ1-4; D is undetermined. Germline V gene lookup returns CDR1 LNHDA and CDR2 SQIVND (reference sequence). The CDR3 consists of 11 residues. The DNA of the CDR3 is TGTGCCAGTGGAGGTGCTCCCGAAGTTGTTTTT. It is translated as CASGGAPEVVF.

The V call is TRBV12-3 or TRBV12-4, the J call TRBJ1-6; the D is unclear. The CDR3 runs to 13 residues. Trimming stripped 3 bases from V and 8 bases from J, with 8 bases between. The DNA for the CDR3 is TGTGCCAGCAGTTTGAGTGAATATTCACCCCTCCACTTT. Residues: CASSLSEYSPLHF.

The chain has TRBV5-1 and TRBJ1-2, with 8 nucleotides matching TRBD1. The CDR3 has 14 residues. Trimming at V came to 3 bases and at J to 3 bases, leaving 4 bases not matched to a gene. Germline V lookup: CDR1 SGHRS, CDR2 YFSETQ. CDR3: CASSSGQEYYGYTF. The CDR3 DNA sequence: TGCGCCAGCAGCTCGGGACAGGAGTACTATGGCTACACCTTC.

This clone has a single count. The gene calls are TRBV11-2 and TRBJ2-3; 11 positions agree with TRBD2. Germline V lookup: CDR1 SGHAT, CDR2 FQNNGV. The CDR3 covers 19 residues. J was trimmed by 6 bases and V by 1 base; bases with no gene match: 15. The CDR3 DNA is TGTGCCAGCAGCTTAGTGGCCCCAACTAGCGGGGGAATCACGGATACGCAGTATTTT. Protein: CASSLVAPTSGGITDTQYF.

The gene calls are TRBV15 and TRBJ2-1, with TRBD1 matching 7 bases. The CDR3 loop spans 15 amino acids. V shed 1 base, J shed 3 bases, and the junction held 3 bases outside the gene matches. Germline loops: CDR1 LNHNV, CDR2 YYDKDF (reference sequence). The CDR3 DNA reads as TGTGCCACCAGCAGAGGGGCAGGGGGCTACAATGAGCAGTTCTTC. Protein: CATSRGAGGYNEQFF.

This chain uses TRBV27 with TRBJ2-1; 8 bases map to TRBD2. V shed 2 bases and J 4 bases; nucleotides not matched to a gene: 4. This CDR3 has 15 amino acids. Germline lookup yields CDR1 MNHEY and CDR2 SMNVEV (reference sequence). CDR3 in amino acids: CASSLIAGRYNEQFF. CDR3 sequence (DNA): TGTGCCAGCAGTTTAATAGCGGGGCGGTACAATGAGCAGTTCTTC.